This record concerns one TCR beta chain sequence. Its antigen is not identified. Generated by immunoSEQ multiplex PCR, the TCRdb table keeps only in-frame clones and is missing some. The data show about 81,000 clones, around 93% seen once. It was second doses at about 4 or about 12 weeks that were pooled. The sample is drawn from a study of T cell responses to AZD1222 COVID-19 vaccine. Regarding the study as a whole: Donors were chiefly white British, with a greater number of females, and clonal diversity was perhaps underestimated.

This CDR3 has 13 amino acids. Trimming took off 3 bases at V and 9 bases at J, with 12 bases between the two ends. The source was peripheral blood, collected 28 days after the second AZD1222 dose. The chain joins TRBV12-3 or TRBV12-4 to TRBJ2-1, with D possibly being TRBD1 (6 bases). The sequence came from an adult who received the AZD1222 COVID-19 vaccine. The CDR3 spells CASSFSRGGEQFF. Written as DNA, the CDR3 is TGTGCCAGCAGTTTTAGCAGGGGTGGTGAGCAGTTCTTC.